The rows below give T cell receptor beta chains drawn from one sample of a study of T cell changes during pregnancy in multiple sclerosis. The protocol was immunoSEQ multiplex PCR, while the TCRdb copy is restricted to in-frame clones and leaves out a portion. The repertoire holds approximately 38,000 clones, with more than 85% as singletons. The material sequenced was CD8+ T cells from peripheral blood mononuclear cells, taken in the third trimester of pregnancy. The receptor source for this set is a female donor with multiple sclerosis, enrolled in a pregnancy study. Both conserved end residues are part of each CDR3. A D gene is named only where the DNA matches it firmly. Size values are once, few and many counts, or a class for expanded clones, and some rows have none.

d_gene,v_gene,abundance,j_gene,CDR3nt,CDR3aa
NA,TRBV7-2,NA,TRBJ1-2,TGTGCCAGCAGCGCCGGGCCGCGACAGGCTTTCTATGGCTACACCTTC,CASSAGPRQAFYGYTF
TRBD2,TRBV9,NA,TRBJ2-3,TGTGCCAGCAGCACCTCGACTAGCGGGAGATCCGATACGCAGTATTTT,CASSTSTSGRSDTQYF
NA,TRBV29-1,medium-sized,TRBJ1-2,TGCAGCGGAGGGGAGGAGTATGGCTACACCTTC,CSGGEEYGYTF
NA,TRBV29-1,NA,TRBJ2-3,TGCAGCGATTTATGGGGTCTAGCGAACACAGATACGCAGTATTTT,CSDLWGLANTDTQYF
TRBD2,TRBV2,NA,TRBJ2-7,TGTGCCAGCAGTGAAATTCGGGGGGACGAGCAGTACTTC,CASSEIRGDEQYF
NA,TRBV7-9,NA,TRBJ1-1,TGTGCCAGCAGCTCCCAACCCTTTACAGCTCATGAAGCTTTCTTT,CASSSQPFTAHEAFF
NA,TRBV2,NA,TRBJ2-2,TGTGCCAGCAGTGAAGCGCTTGTAGCCCGCGGGGAGCTGTTTTTT,CASSEALVARGELFF
NA,TRBV11-3,NA,TRBJ1-1,TGTGCCAGCAGGTCTTATCAGGGGAACGGCACTGAAGCTTTCTTT,CASRSYQGNGTEAFF
TRBD1,TRBV2,NA,TRBJ1-5,TGTGCCAGCAGTGATCCGGGGCAGGGGGCTTACCCACTCAATCAGCCCCAGCATTTT,CASSDPGQGAYPLNQPQHF
NA,TRBV27,NA,TRBJ1-2,TGTGCCAGCAGTTTGGCAAGGGGAGGGCCCTATGGCTACACCTTC,CASSLARGGPYGYTF
NA,TRBV19,NA,TRBJ1-5,TGTGCCAGTAGTATCGCCCGGGAAGATAGCAATCAGCCCCAGCATTTT,CASSIAREDSNQPQHF
NA,TRBV25-1,NA,TRBJ2-7,TGTGCCAGCAGTGAATATTTAACCCAGGCGGGCGAGCAGTACTTC,CASSEYLTQAGEQYF
NA,TRBV4-3,NA,TRBJ2-5,TGCGCCAGCAGCCAAGAGCAGGGGACGTTACAAGAGACCCAGTACTTC,CASSQEQGTLQETQYF
NA,TRBV4-3,NA,TRBJ2-7,TGCGCCAGCAGCCAAGATCTCGGTGCCTACGAGCAGTACTTC,CASSQDLGAYEQYF
TRBD1,TRBV5-1,NA,TRBJ2-7,TGCGCCAGCGCGATGGACAGGGGCTACGAGCAGTACTTC,CASAMDRGYEQYF
TRBD1,TRBV4-3,medium-sized,TRBJ2-7,TGCGCCAGCAGCCAAGAGGTCGGGACAGGGTCCTACGAGCAGTACTTC,CASSQEVGTGSYEQYF
TRBD1,TRBV18,NA,TRBJ2-7,TGTGCCAGCTCGGAGACAGGGGGTACCTACGAGCAGTACTTC,CASSETGGTYEQYF
TRBD2,TRBV15,NA,TRBJ2-4,TGTGCCACCAGCTGGGGACTAGCGGGAGGGGACGGCAAAAACATTCAGTACTTC,CATSWGLAGGDGKNIQYF
NA,TRBV29-1,NA,TRBJ1-1,TGCAGCGTTTTGGAGGGGAACACTGAAGCTTTCTTT,CSVLEGNTEAFF
NA,TRBV15,NA,TRBJ1-2,TGTGCCACCAGCAGAGAGTTGAGTCCTAACTATGGCTACACCTTC,CATSRELSPNYGYTF
NA,TRBV27,NA,TRBJ2-1,TGTGCCAGCAGTCCGATGCAGGTACCCTACAATGAGCAGTTCTTC,CASSPMQVPYNEQFF
NA,TRBV29-1,NA,TRBJ1-3,TGCAGCGTTGAAATCTTGGGGGGGGCTGGAAACACCATATATTTT,CSVEILGGAGNTIYF